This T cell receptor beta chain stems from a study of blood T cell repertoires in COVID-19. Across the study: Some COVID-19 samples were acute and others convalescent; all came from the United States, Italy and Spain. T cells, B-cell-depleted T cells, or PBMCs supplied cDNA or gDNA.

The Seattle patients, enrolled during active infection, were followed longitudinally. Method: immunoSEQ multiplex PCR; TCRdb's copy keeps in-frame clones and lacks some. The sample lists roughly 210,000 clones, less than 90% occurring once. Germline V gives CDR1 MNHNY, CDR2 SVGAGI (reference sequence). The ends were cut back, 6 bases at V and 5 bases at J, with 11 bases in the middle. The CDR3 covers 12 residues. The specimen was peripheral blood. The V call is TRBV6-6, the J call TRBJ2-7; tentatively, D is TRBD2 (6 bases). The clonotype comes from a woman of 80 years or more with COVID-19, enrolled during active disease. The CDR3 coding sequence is TGTGCCAGCAGCCTACTAGCCCACGAGCAGTACTTC. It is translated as CASSLLAHEQYF.